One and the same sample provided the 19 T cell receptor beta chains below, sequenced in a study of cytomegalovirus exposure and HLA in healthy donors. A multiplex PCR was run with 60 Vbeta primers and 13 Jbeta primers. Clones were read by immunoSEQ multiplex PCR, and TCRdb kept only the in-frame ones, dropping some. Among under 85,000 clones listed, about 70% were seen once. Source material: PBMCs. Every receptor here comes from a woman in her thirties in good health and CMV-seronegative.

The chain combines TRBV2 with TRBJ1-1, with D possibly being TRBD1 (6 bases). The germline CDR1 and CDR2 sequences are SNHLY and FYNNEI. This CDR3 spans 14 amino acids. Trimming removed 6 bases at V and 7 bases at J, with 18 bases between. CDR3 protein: CASRVGQGLGEAFF. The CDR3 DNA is TGTGCCAGCAGGGTGGGACAAGGGTTGGGTGAAGCTTTCTTT. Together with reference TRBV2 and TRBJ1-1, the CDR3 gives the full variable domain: EPEVTQTPSHQVTQMGQEVILRCVPISNHLYFYWYRQILGQKVEFLVSFYNNEISEKSEIFDDQFSVERPDGSNFTLKIRSTKLEDSAMYFCASRVGQGLGEAFFGQGTRLTVV.

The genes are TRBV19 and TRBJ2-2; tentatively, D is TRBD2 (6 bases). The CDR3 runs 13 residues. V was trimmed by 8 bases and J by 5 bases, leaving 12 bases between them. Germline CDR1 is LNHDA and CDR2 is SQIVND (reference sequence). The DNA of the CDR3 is TGTGCCAGTCGTCAGCTAGCGACCGGGGAGCTGTTTTTT. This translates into CASRQLATGELFF. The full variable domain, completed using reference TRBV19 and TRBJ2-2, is DGGITQSPKYLFRKEGQNVTLSCEQNLNHDAMYWYRQDPGQGLRLIYYSQIVNDFQKGDIAEGYSVSREKKESFPLTVTSAQKNPTAFYLCASRQLATGELFFGEGSRLTVL.

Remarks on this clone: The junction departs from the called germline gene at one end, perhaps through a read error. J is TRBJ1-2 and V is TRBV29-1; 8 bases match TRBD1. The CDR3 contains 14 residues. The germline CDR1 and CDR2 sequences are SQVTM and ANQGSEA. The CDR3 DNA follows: TGCAGCGTTGGTGACTCACAGGGGGAGCATGGCTACTCCTTC. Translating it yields CSVGDSQGEHGYSF.

The CDR3 sequence: CASSWPSRNTEAFF. The CDR3, as DNA: TGCGCCAGCAGCTGGCCCTCACGGAACACTGAAGCTTTCTTT. The chain recombines TRBV5-1 with TRBJ1-1; D uncertain. CDR3 length: 14 residues. Germline CDR1 reads SGHRS; CDR2 reads YFSETQ. V was cut by 3 bases and J by 1 base, with 10 bases left in between.

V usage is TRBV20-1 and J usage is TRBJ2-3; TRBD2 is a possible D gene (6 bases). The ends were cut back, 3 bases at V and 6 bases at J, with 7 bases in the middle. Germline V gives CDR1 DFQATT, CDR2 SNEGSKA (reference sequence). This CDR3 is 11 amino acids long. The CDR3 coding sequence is TGCAGTGCTAGTCGGGGGGATACGCAGTATTTT. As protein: CSASRGDTQYF.

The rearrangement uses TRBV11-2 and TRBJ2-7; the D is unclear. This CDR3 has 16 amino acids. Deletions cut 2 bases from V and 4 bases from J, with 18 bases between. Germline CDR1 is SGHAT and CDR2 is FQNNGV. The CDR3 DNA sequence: TGTGCCAGCAGCTTAAGCGTCAGTGGCGGAGAATACGAGCAGTACTTC. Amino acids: CASSLSVSGGEYEQYF.

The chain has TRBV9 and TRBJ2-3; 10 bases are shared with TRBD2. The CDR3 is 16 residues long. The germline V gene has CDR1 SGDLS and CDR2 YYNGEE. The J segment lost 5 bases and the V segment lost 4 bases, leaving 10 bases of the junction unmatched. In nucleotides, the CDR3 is TGTGCCAGCAGCAGGCTGAGCGGGGGGGCCGAAGATACGCAGTATTTT. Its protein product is CASSRLSGGAEDTQYF.

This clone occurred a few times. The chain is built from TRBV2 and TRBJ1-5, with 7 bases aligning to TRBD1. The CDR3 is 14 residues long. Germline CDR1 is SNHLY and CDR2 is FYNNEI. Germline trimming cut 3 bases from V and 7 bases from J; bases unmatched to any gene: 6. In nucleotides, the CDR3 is TGTGCCAGCAGTGAGGAGACAGGGAGACAGCCCCAGCATTTT. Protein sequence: CASSEETGRQPQHF.

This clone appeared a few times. CDR3 sequence (DNA): TGTGCCACGACCGGGAGGGGTAAGTTCGACACTGAAGCTTTCTTT. As protein: CATTGRGKFDTEAFF. The V gene is TRBV6-5, the J gene TRBJ1-1; D might be TRBD1 (5 bases). V shed 10 bases and J shed 3 bases, with 21 bases lying between them. The CDR3 covers 15 residues. Germline CDR1 and CDR2: MNHEY and SVGAGI.

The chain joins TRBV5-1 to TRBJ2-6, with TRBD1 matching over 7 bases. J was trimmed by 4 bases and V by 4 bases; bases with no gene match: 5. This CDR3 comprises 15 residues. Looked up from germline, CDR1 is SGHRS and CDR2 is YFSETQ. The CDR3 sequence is CASSHTGDGANVLTF. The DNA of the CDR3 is TGCGCCAGCAGCCACACAGGGGACGGGGCCAACGTCCTGACTTTC.

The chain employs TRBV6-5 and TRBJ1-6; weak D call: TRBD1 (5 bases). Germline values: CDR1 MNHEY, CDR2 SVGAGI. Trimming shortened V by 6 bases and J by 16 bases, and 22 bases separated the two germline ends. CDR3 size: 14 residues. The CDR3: CASRPTGPRASLHF. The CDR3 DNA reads TGTGCCAGCAGACCCACCGGCCCCAGGGCGTCGCTCCACTTT.

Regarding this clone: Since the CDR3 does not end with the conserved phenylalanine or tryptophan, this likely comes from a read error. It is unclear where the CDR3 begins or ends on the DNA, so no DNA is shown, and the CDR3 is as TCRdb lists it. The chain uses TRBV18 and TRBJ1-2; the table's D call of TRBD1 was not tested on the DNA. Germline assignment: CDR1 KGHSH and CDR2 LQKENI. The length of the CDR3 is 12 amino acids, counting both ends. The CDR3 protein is CASSPSRDSFPL.

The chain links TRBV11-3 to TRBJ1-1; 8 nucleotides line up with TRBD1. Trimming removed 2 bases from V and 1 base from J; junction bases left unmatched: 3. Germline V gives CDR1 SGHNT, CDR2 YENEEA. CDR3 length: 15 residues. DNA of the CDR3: TGTGCCAGCAGCTTAAGGCAGGGGGCGAACACTGAAGCTTTCTTT. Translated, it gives CASSLRQGANTEAFF.

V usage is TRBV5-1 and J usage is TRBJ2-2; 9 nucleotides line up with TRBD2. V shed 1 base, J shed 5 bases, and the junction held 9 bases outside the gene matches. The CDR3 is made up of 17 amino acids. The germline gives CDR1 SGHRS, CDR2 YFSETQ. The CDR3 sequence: CASSLFASGEVTGELFF. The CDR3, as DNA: TGCGCCAGCAGCTTGTTTGCTAGCGGGGAGGTGACCGGGGAGCTGTTTTTT. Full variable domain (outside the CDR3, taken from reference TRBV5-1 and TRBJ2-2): KAGVTQTPRYLIKTRGQQVTLSCSPISGHRSVSWYQQTPGQGLQFLFEYFSETQRNKGNFPGRFSGRQFSNSRSEMNVSTLELGDSALYLCASSLFASGEVTGELFFGEGSRLTVL.

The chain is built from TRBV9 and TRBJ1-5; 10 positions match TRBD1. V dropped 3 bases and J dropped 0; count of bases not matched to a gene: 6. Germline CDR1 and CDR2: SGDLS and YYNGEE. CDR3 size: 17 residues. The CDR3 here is CASSAGQGIDSNQPQHF. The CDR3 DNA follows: TGTGCCAGCAGCGCGGGACAGGGGATCGATAGCAATCAGCCCCAGCATTTT.

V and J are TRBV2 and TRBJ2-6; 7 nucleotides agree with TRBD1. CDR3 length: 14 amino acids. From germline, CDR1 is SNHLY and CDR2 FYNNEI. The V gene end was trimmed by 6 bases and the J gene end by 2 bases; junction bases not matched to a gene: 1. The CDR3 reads CASSGQAGANVLTF. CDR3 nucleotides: TGTGCCAGCAGCGGACAGGCTGGGGCCAACGTCCTGACTTTC.

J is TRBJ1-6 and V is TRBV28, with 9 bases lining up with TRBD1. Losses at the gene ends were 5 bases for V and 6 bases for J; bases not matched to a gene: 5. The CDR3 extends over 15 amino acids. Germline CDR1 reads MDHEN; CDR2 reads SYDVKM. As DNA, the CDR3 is TGTGCCAGCAGTGCTCCGGGACAGGGTAATTCACCCCTCCACTTT. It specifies CASSAPGQGNSPLHF.

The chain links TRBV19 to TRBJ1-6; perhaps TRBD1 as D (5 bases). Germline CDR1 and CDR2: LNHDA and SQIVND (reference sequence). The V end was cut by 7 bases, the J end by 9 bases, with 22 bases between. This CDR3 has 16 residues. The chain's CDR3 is CASTQATGGISSPLHF. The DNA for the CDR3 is TGTGCCAGTACCCAGGCAACGGGGGGGATAAGTTCACCCCTCCACTTT.

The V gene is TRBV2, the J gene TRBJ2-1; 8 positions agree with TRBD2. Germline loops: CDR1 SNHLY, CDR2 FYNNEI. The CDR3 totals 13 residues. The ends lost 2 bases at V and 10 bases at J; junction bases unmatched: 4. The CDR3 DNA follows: TGTGCCAGCAGTGAAAGTAGCGGGGTCGAGCAGTTCTTC. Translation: CASSESSGVEQFF.